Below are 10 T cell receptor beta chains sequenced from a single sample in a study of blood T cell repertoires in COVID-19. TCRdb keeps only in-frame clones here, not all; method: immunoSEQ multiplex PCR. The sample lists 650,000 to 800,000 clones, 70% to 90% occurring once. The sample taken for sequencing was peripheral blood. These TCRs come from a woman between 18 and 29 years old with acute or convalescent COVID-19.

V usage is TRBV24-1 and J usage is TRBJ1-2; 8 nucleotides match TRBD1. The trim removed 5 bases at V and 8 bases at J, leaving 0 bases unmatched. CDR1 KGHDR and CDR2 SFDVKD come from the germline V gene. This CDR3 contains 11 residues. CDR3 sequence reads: CATSAGGGYTF. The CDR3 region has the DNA TGTGCCACCAGTGCAGGGGGCGGCTACACCTTC.

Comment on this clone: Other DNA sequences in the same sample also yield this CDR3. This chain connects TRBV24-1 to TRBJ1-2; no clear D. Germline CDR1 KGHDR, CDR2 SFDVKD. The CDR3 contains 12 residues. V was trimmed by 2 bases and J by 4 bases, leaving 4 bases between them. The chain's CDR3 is CATSDSSYGYTF. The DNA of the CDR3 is TGTGCCACCAGTGATTCTTCCTATGGCTACACCTTC.

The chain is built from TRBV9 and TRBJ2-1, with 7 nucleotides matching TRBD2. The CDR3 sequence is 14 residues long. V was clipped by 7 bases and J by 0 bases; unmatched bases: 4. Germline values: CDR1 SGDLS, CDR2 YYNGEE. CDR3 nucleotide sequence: TGTGCCAGCGGAGGCGGGAGCTCCTACAATGAGCAGTTCTTC. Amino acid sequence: CASGGGSSYNEQFF.

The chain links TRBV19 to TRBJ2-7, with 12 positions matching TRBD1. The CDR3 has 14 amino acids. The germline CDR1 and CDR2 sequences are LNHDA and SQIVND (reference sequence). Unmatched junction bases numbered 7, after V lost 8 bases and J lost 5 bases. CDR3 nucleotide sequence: TGTGCCAGTGATACCGGGACAGGGGGCAACGAGCAGTACTTC. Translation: CASDTGTGGNEQYF.

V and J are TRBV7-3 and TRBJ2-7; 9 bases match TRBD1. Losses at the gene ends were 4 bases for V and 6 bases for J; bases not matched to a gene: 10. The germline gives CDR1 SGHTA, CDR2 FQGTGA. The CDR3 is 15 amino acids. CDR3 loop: CASSSGGTGSGEQYF. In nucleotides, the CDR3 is TGTGCCAGCAGCTCAGGCGGGACAGGGAGCGGCGAGCAGTACTTC.

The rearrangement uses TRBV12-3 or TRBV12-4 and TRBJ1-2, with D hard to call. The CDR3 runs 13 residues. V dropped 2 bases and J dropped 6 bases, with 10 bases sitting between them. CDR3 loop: CASSLIGVDGYTF. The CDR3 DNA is TGTGCCAGCAGTTTAATCGGGGTGGATGGCTACACCTTC.

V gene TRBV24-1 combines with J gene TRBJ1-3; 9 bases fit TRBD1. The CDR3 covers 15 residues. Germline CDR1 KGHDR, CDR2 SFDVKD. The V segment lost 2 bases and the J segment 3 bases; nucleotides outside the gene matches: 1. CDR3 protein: CATSDWTGDGNTIYF. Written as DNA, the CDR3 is TGTGCCACCAGTGATTGGACAGGGGATGGAAACACCATATATTTT.

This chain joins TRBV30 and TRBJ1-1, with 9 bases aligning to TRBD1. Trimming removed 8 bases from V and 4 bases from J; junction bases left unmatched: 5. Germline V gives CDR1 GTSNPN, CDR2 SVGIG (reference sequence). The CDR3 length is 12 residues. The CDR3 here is CAGTGMGTEAFF. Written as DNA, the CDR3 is TGTGCCGGGACAGGGATGGGCACTGAAGCTTTCTTT.

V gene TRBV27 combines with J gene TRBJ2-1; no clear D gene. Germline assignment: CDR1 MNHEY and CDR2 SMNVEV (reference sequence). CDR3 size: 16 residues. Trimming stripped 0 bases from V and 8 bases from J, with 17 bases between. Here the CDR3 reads CASSLSSWQTVDEQFF. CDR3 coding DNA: TGTGCCAGCAGTTTATCGTCTTGGCAGACTGTCGATGAGCAGTTCTTC.

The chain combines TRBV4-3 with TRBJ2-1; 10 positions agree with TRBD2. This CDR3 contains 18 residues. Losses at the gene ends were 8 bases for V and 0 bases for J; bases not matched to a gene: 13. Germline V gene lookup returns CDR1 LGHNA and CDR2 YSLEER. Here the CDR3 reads CASAQDSGGSSSYNEQFF. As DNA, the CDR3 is TGCGCCAGCGCCCAGGATAGCGGGGGGTCAAGCTCCTACAATGAGCAGTTCTTC.